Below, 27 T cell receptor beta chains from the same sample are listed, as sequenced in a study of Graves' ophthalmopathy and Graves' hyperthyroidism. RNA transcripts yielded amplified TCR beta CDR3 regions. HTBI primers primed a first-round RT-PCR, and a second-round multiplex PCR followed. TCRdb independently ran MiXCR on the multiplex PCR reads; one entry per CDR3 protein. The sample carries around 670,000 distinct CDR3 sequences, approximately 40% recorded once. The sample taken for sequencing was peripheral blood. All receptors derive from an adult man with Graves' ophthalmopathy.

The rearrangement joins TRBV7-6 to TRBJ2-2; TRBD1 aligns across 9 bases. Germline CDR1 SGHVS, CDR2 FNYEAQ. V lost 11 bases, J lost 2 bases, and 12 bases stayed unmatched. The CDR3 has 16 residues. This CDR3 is CAGEGRQGENTGELFF. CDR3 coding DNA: TGTGCCGGCGAGGGACGACAGGGGGAAAACACCGGGGAGCTGTTTTTT.

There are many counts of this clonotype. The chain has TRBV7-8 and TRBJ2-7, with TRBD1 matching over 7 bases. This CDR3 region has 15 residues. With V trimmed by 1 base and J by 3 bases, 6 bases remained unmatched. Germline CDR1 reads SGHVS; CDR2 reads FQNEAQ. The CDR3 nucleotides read TGTGCCAGCAGCTTAGGATCGGGACAGAACTACGAGCAGTACTTC. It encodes CASSLGSGQNYEQYF.

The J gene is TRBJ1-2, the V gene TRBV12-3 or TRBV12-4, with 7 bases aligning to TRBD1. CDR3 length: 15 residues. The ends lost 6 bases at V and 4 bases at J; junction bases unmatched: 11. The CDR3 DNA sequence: TGTGCCAGCAGCCCTGGGACAGCGTCGATCTATGGCTACACCTTC. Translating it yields CASSPGTASIYGYTF.

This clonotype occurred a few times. The CDR3 here is CASTTTNQETQYF. CDR3 DNA sequence: TGTGCCAGCACCACGACAAACCAAGAGACCCAGTACTTC. The chain uses TRBV28 and TRBJ2-5; unclear D gene. Germline V CDR1 and CDR2: MDHEN, SYDVKM. V was shortened by 7 bases and J by 0 bases, with 9 bases between the two germline ends. This CDR3 region has 13 residues.

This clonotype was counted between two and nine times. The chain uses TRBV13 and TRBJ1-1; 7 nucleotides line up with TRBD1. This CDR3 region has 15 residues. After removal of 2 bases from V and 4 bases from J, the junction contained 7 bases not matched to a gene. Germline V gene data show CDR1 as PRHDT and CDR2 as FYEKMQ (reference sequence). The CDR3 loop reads CASSLFQGEVTEAFF. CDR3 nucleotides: TGTGCCAGCAGCTTATTTCAGGGGGAGGTCACTGAAGCTTTCTTT.

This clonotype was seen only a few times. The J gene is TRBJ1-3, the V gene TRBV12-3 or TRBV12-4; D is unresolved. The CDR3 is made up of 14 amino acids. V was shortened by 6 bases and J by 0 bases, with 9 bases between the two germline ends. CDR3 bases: TGTGCCAGCAGCCCGACTTACTCTGGAAACACCATATATTTT. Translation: CASSPTYSGNTIYF.

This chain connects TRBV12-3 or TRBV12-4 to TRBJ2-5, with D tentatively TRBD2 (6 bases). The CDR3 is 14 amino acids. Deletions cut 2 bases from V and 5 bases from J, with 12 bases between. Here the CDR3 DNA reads TGTGCCAGCAGTTTACCGGGGGTTTGGGAGACCCAGTACTTC. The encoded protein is CASSLPGVWETQYF.

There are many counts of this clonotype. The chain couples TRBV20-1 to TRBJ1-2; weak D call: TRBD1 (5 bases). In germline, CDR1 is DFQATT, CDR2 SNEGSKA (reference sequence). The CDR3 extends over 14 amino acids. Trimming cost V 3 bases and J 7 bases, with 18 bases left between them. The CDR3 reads CSASSTGTALGYTF. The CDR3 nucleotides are TGCAGTGCTAGTTCGACCGGGACTGCTCTTGGCTACACCTTC.

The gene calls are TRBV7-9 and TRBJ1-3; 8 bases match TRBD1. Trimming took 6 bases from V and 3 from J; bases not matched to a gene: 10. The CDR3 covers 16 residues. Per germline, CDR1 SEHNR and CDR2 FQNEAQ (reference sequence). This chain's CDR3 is CASSLSQGAGGNTIYF. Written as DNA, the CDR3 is TGTGCCAGCAGTCTATCTCAGGGGGCTGGTGGAAACACCATATATTTT.

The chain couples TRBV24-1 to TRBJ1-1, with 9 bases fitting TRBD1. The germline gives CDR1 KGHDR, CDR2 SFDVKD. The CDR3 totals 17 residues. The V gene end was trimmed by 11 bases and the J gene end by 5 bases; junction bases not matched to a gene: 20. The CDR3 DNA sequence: TGTGCCAGCGGGACCAGAACCGGGACAGGGATTGGTACTGAAGCTTTCTTT. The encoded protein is CASGTRTGTGIGTEAFF.

CDR3 residues: CASSRDSRAMNTEAFF. Written as DNA, the CDR3 is TGTGCCAGCAGCCGCGACAGTAGGGCCATGAACACTGAAGCTTTCTTT. The chain carries TRBV7-9 and TRBJ1-1; D may be TRBD1 (5 bases). The V gene's germline CDR1 is SEHNR and CDR2 FQNEAQ (reference sequence). This CDR3 has 16 residues. Trimming left V 5 bases short and J 0 bases short, with 16 bases between.

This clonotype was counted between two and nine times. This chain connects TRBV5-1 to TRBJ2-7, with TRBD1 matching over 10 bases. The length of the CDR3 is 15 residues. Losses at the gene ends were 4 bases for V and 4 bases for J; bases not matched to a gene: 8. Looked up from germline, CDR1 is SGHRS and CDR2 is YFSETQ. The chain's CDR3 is CASSPTGTGEYEQYF. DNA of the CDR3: TGCGCCAGCAGCCCAACCGGGACAGGGGAGTACGAGCAGTACTTC.

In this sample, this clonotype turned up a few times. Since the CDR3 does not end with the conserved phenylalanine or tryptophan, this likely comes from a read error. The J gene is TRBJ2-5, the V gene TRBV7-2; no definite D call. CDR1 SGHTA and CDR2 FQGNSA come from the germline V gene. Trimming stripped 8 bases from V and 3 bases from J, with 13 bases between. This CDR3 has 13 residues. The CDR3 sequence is CASALGGEETQYL. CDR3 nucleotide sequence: TGTGCCAGCGCTCTGGGCGGTGAAGAGACCCAGTACCTC.

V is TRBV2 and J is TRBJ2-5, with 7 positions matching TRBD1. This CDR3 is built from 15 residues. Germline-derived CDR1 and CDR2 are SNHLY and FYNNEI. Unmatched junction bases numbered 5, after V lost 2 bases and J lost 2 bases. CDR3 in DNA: TGTGCCAGCAGTGAAAGGGGGCAAGCTCAAGAGACCCAGTACTTC. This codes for CASSERGQAQETQYF.

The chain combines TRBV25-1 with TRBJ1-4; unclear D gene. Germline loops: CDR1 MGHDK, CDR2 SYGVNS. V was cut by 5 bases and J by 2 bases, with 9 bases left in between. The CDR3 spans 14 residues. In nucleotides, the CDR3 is TGTGCCAGCAGTTTTAGGTATACTAATGAAAAACTGTTTTTT. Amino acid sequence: CASSFRYTNEKLFF.

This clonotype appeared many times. The DNA of the CDR3 is TGTGCCAGCAGTCCTACCGGGACAGGGCAGACTGAAGCTTTCTTT. Translation: CASSPTGTGQTEAFF. V usage is TRBV12-3 or TRBV12-4 and J usage is TRBJ1-1; 9 bases agree with TRBD1. J was trimmed by 5 bases and V by 5 bases; bases with no gene match: 9. The CDR3 is made up of 15 amino acids.

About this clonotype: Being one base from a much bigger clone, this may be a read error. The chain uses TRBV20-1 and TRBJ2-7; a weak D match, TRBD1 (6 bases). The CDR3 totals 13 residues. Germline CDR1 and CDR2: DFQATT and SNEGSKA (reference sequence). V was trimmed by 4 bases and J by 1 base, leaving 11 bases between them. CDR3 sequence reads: CSANGRGSYEQYF. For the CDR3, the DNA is TGCAGTGCTAACGGCAGGGGTTCCTACGAGCAGTACTTC.

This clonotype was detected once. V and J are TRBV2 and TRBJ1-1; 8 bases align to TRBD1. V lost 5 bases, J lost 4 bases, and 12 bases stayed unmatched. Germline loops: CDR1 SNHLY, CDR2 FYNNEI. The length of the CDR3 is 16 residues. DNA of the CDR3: TGTGCCAGCAGTTACTCGGGGATACAGGGGGGCACTGAAGCTTTCTTT. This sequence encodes CASSYSGIQGGTEAFF.

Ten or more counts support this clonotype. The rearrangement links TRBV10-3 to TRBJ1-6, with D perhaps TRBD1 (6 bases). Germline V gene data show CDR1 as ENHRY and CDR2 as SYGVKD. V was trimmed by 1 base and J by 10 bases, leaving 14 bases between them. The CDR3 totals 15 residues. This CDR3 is CAISELTGSESPLHF. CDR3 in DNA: TGTGCCATCAGTGAGTTGACAGGTAGTGAATCACCCCTCCACTTT.

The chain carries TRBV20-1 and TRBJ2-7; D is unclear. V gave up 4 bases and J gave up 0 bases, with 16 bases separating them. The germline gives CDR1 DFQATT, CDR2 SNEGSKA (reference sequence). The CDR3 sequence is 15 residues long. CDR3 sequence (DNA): TGCAGTGCTAACCCGACCGGGTCCTACTCCTACGAGCAGTACTTC. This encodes CSANPTGSYSYEQYF.

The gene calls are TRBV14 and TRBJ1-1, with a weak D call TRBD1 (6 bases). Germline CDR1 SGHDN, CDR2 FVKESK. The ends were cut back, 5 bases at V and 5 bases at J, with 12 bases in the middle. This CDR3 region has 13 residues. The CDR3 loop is CASSFRQATEAFF. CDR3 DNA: TGTGCCAGCAGCTTCCGACAGGCAACTGAAGCTTTCTTT.

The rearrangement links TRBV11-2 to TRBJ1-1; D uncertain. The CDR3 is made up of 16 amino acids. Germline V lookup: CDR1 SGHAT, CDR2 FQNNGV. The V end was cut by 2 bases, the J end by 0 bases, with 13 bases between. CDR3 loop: CASSLRIQSMNTEAFF. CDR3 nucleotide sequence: TGTGCCAGCAGCTTACGTATACAAAGCATGAACACTGAAGCTTTCTTT.

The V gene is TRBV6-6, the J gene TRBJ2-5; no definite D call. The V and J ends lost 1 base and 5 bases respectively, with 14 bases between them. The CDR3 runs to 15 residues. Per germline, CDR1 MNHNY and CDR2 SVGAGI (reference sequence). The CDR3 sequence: CASSYLDLPVETQYF. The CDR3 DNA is TGTGCCAGCAGTTACTTGGACCTGCCCGTGGAGACCCAGTACTTC.

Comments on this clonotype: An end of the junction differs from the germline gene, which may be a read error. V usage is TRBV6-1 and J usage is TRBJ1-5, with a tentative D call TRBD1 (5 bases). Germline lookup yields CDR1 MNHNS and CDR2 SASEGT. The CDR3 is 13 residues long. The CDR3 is CASSRDSSQPQHF. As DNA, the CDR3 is TGTGCCAGCAGTCGCGACAGCAGTCAGCCCCAGCATTTT.

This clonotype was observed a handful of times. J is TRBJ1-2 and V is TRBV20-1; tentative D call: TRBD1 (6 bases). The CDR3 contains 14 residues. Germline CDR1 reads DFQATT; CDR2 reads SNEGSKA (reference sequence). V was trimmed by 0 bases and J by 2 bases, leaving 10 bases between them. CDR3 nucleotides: TGCAGTGCTAGAGACAGGGGACAAAACTATGGCTACACCTTC. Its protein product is CSARDRGQNYGYTF.

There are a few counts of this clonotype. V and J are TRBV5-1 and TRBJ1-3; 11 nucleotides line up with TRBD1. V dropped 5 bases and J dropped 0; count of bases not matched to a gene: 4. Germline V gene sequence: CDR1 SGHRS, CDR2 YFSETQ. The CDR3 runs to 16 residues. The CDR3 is CASRRTGGDSGNTIYF. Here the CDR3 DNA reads TGCGCCAGCAGGCGGACAGGGGGCGACTCTGGAAACACCATATATTTT.

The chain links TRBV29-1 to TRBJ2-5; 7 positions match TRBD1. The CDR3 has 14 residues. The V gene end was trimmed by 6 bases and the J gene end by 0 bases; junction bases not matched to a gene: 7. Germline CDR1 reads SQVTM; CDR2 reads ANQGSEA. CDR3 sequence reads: CSVYRGGYQETQYF. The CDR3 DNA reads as TGCAGCGTGTACAGGGGTGGGTACCAAGAGACCCAGTACTTC.